This T cell receptor beta chain stems from a study of cytomegalovirus exposure and HLA in healthy donors (dated by TCRdb to 2017 to 2019). Regarding the research as a whole: According to an earlier analysis of 450 to 650 of the donors, some 180 million T cells yielded 117 million unique TCR beta sequences and approximately 300 Gb of sequence data. An early release covering some 640 HLA-typed donors comprised about 320 gigabases of sequencing data and approximately 85 million unique TCR sequences. Of the roughly 410 genotyped donors, 75% to 85% were placed in the genetic ancestry cluster associated with self-reported Caucasian donors. The aim of the study was to test whether cataloging public T cell receptors could identify signatures of past pathogen exposure. The study used immunosequencing to profile the T cell repertoires of approximately 630 subjects and linked those repertoires to cytomegalovirus serostatus. A separate validation cohort of approximately 120 different subjects was used in addition to the roughly 720-subject first cohort. To predict cytomegalovirus infection status, the study brought together high-throughput TCR immunosequencing, statistical association of individual TCRs with disease status, and machine learning. A later analysis re-analyzed previously published TCR beta repertoires from roughly 600 donors and added high-resolution HLA genotyping to study TCR occurrence patterns. Rather than using new phenotypic data, the later analysis identified candidate immune exposures from TCR beta sequences and from how often those sequences occurred across donors. To decide whether each TCR beta V gene segment behaved as functional or pseudogenic, an earlier analysis of some 600 of the donors relied on high-throughput TCR beta sequencing. Donor age, sex, ethnicity and CMV serostatus were collected together with the repertoire data. A later genetic analysis took genome-wide SNP genotypes for about 60% of the roughly 670 donors and used that subset as a discovery cohort. Every repertoire in the discovery cohort had been generated on one and the same sequencing platform. HLA typing covered class I and class II loci at four-digit resolution. Typing coverage differed by locus: A, B, C, DRB1 and DQB1 were typed in roughly 620-630 donors, DQA1 in about 510, DPA1 in 600 to 610, and DPB1 in just under 490. Because of strong linkage in the cohort, five DR-DQ haplotypes were treated as single units for association and clustering. Among over 350 genotyped donors of the cohort, an average of roughly 240,000 unique TCR beta nucleotide sequences were sequenced per donor, roughly 18% of them non-productive. Study-wide findings and limitations: Because HLA typing was missing for some donors at each locus, association tests included only the typed subset. A later analysis associated 16,951 TCR beta sequences with specific HLA alleles at a false discovery rate of 0.05. Linkage disequilibrium might explain the correlated functional status among segregating V segments, but an unknown experimental factor could not be excluded. A later genetic analysis reported fewer N-insertions in productive TCRs among donors in an Asian-associated ancestry cluster than the approximately 700-donor mean. In both the original and validation cohorts, the classifier was reported to diagnose cytomegalovirus status with high specificity and sensitivity. The study gave a list of 150 to 200 TCR beta chains associated with cytomegalovirus. In an earlier analysis of under 600 of the donors, most TCR beta V segments were observed in productive rearrangements about 87% or about 30% of the time, broadly matching IMGT annotations. A further reported finding was that TCR beta sequences accurately predicted the HLA-A and HLA-B alleles for most subjects in the first cohort. Several of the top co-occurrence clusters appeared to be linked to parvovirus B19, influenza, CMV and Epstein-Barr virus, according to a later analysis. Most TCR sequences were seen in very few donors, while some public TCRs were found in many individuals. A later analysis found that TCR association rates varied across HLA loci, with DRB1 alleles showing the most associated TCRs and HLA-C alleles the fewest. A later analysis found that most CMV-associated TCR beta chains appeared HLA-restricted, with HLA associations seemingly driven largely by CMV exposure. A few of the identified cytomegalovirus-associated TCR beta chains were confirmed in vitro to be specific for cytomegalovirus antigens. The sequencing pipeline was judged likely to have produced a cluster of highly shared sequence variants as a technical artifact. Because counts were too low, about 15 rarely observed V segments, including chromosome 9 orphons, were left out of the earlier analysis of some 640 of the donors. Because the 87-base-pair reads could not distinguish some IMGT-functional V segments, including TRBV6-2 and TRBV6-3, those segments were excluded. CMV serostatus was the only immune exposure information available for the cohort. Roughly uniform sequencing depth across donors was assumed in presence/absence analyses, although this assumption may not hold. According to the authors, the approach could potentially be generalized to other disease states and immunological phenotypes. When HLA alleles, especially DR and DQ, strongly co-occurred, attributing TCR associations to individual alleles was difficult. Only TCR beta chains were sequenced in this cohort, and the absence of alpha or paired-chain data limited detectable features. In a later genetic analysis, a missense DCLRE1C variant was associated with V-gene and J-gene trimming of TCR beta chains, and the association was replicated in an independent cohort. Compared with equally common non-associated chains, HLA-associated TCR beta chains in a later analysis were more clonally expanded and had lower generation probabilities.

A few counts support this clone. Its antigen is currently not known. Base qualities were left out, and no much larger clone turns up one base away. In total, approximately 700 healthy bone marrow donors made up the cohort. At the time of sampling, every cohort member was nominally healthy, though immune exposures that went unrecorded were likely present. The donor was CMV seronegative and was included in the group of around 320 seronegative cohort members. Each donor provided a peripheral blood sample, and peripheral blood mononuclear cells were used for TCR beta sequencing. The Qiagen DNeasy Blood Extraction Kit was used to extract genomic DNA from the blood cell samples. The library was built by means of the immunoSEQ multiplex PCR assay. The multiplex PCR relied on a mix of 60 forward primers for TCR Vbeta segments and 13 reverse primers for TCR Jbeta segments. A multiplex PCR assay on genomic DNA amplified the CDR3 region of rearranged TCR beta genes. The Illumina HiSeq System was used to sequence the amplified TCR beta libraries as 87-base-pair reads. The authors processed their data as follows. A later analysis counted around 72 million unique TCR beta chains across the 550 to 800 repertoires, and some 11 million of these chains were shared by at least two donors. Raw reads were error-corrected and collapsed into unique sequences by a nearest-neighbor algorithm in which closely related sequences were merged to remove PCR and sequencing errors. V, D and J gene segments were assigned by aligning CDR3 sequences to IMGT reference sequences. For a sequence to be retained, a match of at least six nucleotides was required to both a V gene segment and a J gene segment. Rearrangements were classified as productive when the CDR3 lacked stop codons and remained in frame with V and J, and all other rearrangements were classified as non-productive. Following IMGT convention, CDR3 was defined as the stretch from the second conserved V-encoded cysteine to the conserved J-encoded phenylalanine. The earlier analysis of about 530 of the donors excluded any sequence lacking an unambiguous match to a single V gene segment. In an earlier analysis of several hundred of the donors, V segments were called functional above 56.7% productive rearrangements and were called segregating when the between-donor standard deviation exceeded 5%. A statistical classification framework was developed to diagnose cytomegalovirus status using the catalog of TCR beta chain sequences. V and J gene assignment, in a later analysis, came from comparing TCR nucleotide sequences with IMGT/GENE-DB human TR gene sequences. In a later analysis, CDR3 sequences and most-parsimonious VDJ recombination scenarios were assigned using the TCRdist pipeline. In a later analysis, every TCR beta chain was defined by the combination of its CDR3 amino acid sequence and its V-gene family, and reads without a unique V-gene family were dropped. In a later analysis, 550 to 650 highly shared, low-generation-probability nucleotide sequences were removed to address suspected cross-contamination and a sequencing artifact. In a later analysis, a clonal expansion index was calculated for each public chain from normalized within-repertoire ranks of inferred template counts. Generation probabilities in a later analysis came from a VDJ recombination model fitted to out-of-frame rearrangements, and those results were checked against IGoR. In a later analysis, hypergeometric tests were used to score TCR-TCR, TCR-HLA and TCR-CMV co-occurrence, with a repertoire-size bias correction applied to TCR pairs. In a later analysis, false discovery rates were estimated by permuting HLA or CMV assignments 20 times. In a later analysis, co-occurring TCRs were grouped using DBSCAN, with TCRdist sequence similarity added in when clustering inside HLA-allele-positive subsets. Repertoires with fewer than 30,000 or more than 120,000 public chains were left out of co-occurrence clustering, as were about five repertoires with anomalous nucleotide sharing. TCRdb took this table from immuneACCESS and kept in-frame rearrangements with V and J called. Such tables lack part of the clones; where checked against another copy, unresolved V genes explain under half of the gap, and the rest is unexplained. That table is the source of V, J and clone size, and D and trimming were worked out from the DNA. This sample is represented by roughly 76,000 clones; 86% of them were singletons. The ten top clones hold roughly 2% of the sample.

The CDR3 starts with the cysteine, ends with the phenylalanine, and has 15 residues. Only the CDR3 part of the read is kept: 45 bases, read in frame from the first base. Input material: PBMCs. This receptor was taken from a woman between 25 and 40 years old in good health and CMV-seronegative. In this chain, TRBV21-1 is recombined with TRBJ2-7; no DNA check was done on the table's D call, TRBD1. TRBV21-1 has pseudogene status. The DNA sequence follows: TGTGCCAGCGTTAACCCGGGACAGCTTTCCTACGAGCAGTACTTC. This yields the protein CASVNPGQLSYEQYF.